Shown below are 4 T cell receptor beta chains from a single sample sequenced in a study of T cells in tuberculosis. The method was immunoSEQ multiplex PCR; TCRdb's version includes in-frame clones alone and lacks a portion of them. The sample includes around 30,000 clones, approximately 95% of them seen just once. Sequencing was carried out using PBMCs. These receptors were collected from a donor aged 10-29 years with latent tuberculosis or without tuberculosis infection.

This clone was seen just once. The chain joins TRBV7-3 to TRBJ1-2; TRBD1 matches 9 bases. Germline V gene lookup returns CDR1 SGHTA and CDR2 FQGTGA. CDR3 length: 14 residues. The V segment lost 5 bases and the J segment 8 bases; nucleotides outside the gene matches: 9. CDR3 in amino acids: CASSPSGQGDGYTF. DNA of the CDR3: TGTGCCAGCAGCCCCTCGGGACAGGGTGACGGCTACACCTTC.

This rearrangement joins TRBV6-5 to TRBJ2-7; D possibly corresponds to TRBD2 (5 bases). The CDR3 is 14 amino acids. V gave up 4 bases and J gave up 2 bases, with 12 bases separating them. Germline lookup yields CDR1 MNHEY and CDR2 SVGAGI. The CDR3 region is CASSSRLEAYEQYF. Written as DNA, the CDR3 is TGTGCCAGCAGTTCCCGGTTGGAGGCCTACGAGCAGTACTTC.

The chain joins TRBV7-6 to TRBJ2-7, with a possible D match to TRBD2 (6 bases). The CDR3 has 13 amino acids. Germline V gene sequence: CDR1 SGHVS, CDR2 FNYEAQ. V was shortened by 1 base and J by 6 bases, with 10 bases between the two germline ends. CDR3 residues: CASSLGDLGEQYF. DNA for the CDR3: TGTGCCAGCAGCTTAGGGGACTTGGGCGAGCAGTACTTC. The variable domain in full, completed from reference TRBV7-6 and TRBJ2-7, reads GAGVSQSPRYKVTKRGQDVALRCDPISGHVSLYWYRQALGQGPEFLTYFNYEAQQDKSGLPNDRFSAERPEGSISTLTIQRTEQRDSAMYRCASSLGDLGEQYFGPGTRLTVT.

This sequence joins TRBV25-1 and TRBJ2-5, with 8 nucleotides matching TRBD2. J was trimmed by 0 bases and V by 3 bases; bases with no gene match: 6. This CDR3 is built from 16 residues. Germline CDR1 is MGHDK and CDR2 is SYGVNS. The CDR3: CASSDPSGYYQETQYF. CDR3 coding DNA: TGTGCCAGCAGTGATCCTAGCGGGTACTACCAAGAGACCCAGTACTTC.